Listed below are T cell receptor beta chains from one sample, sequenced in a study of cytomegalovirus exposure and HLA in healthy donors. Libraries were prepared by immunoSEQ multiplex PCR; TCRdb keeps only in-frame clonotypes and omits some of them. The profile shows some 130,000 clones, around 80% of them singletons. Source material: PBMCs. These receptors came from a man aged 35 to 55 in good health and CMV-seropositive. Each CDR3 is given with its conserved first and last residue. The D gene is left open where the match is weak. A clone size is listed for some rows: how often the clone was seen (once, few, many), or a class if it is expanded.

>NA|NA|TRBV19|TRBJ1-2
CASRGGLRYGYTF
TGTGCCAGTAGAGGCGGACTACGCTATGGCTACACCTTC
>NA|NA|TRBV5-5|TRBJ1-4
CASSLGYRRNEKLFF
TGTGCCAGCAGCTTGGGGTACAGACGGAATGAAAAACTGTTTTTT
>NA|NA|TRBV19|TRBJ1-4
CAGSWALGAEKLFF
TGTGCCGGTAGTTGGGCCCTGGGAGCTGAAAAACTGTTTTTT
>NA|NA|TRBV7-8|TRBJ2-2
CASSFPSGELFF
TGTGCCAGCAGCTTCCCCTCCGGGGAGCTGTTTTTT
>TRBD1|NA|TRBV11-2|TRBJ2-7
CASSLTRGNEQYF
TGTGCCAGCAGCTTAACCAGGGGGAACGAGCAGTACTTC
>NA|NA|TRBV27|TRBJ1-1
CASRGLNTEAFF
TGTGCCAGCAGGGGGCTGAACACTGAAGCTTTCTTT
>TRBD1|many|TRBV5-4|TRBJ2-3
CASIQVGTGAADTQYF
TGTGCCAGCATCCAAGTAGGGACAGGGGCCGCAGATACGCAGTATTTT
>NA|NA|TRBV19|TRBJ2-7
CASSPGQRTYEQYF
TGTGCCAGTTCTCCGGGACAACGCACCTACGAGCAGTACTTC
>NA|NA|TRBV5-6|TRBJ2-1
CASSLFNRLNEQFF
TGTGCCAGCAGCCTCTTTAACAGGCTCAATGAGCAGTTCTTC
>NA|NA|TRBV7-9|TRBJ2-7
CASSLAGGRDPLLYEQYF
TGTGCCAGCAGCTTAGCGGGGGGGCGCGATCCCCTCCTGTATGAGCAGTACTTC
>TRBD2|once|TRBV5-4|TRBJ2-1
CASSELAGEGNEQFF
TGTGCCAGCAGCGAGCTAGCGGGAGAAGGCAATGAGCAGTTCTTC
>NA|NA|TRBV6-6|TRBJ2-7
CASSPRNSRGGEQYF
TGTGCCAGCAGCCCACGAAATTCCAGAGGGGGCGAGCAGTACTTC
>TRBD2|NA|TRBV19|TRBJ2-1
CASSPGLAGGGYNEQFF
TGTGCCAGTAGCCCTGGACTAGCGGGAGGGGGCTACAATGAGCAGTTCTTC
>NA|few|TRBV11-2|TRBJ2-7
CASSLVLANDYEQYF
TGTGCCAGCAGCTTAGTACTAGCTAACGACTACGAGCAGTACTTC
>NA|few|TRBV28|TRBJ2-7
CASRLQGYEQYF
TGTGCCAGCAGGCTACAGGGCTACGAGCAGTACTTC
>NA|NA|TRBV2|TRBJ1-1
CASNNINTEAFF
TGTGCCAGCAATAACATAAACACTGAAGCTTTCTTT
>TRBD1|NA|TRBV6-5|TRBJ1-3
CASSYGQGARNTIYF
TGTGCCAGCAGTTACGGACAGGGGGCGAGAAACACCATATATTTT
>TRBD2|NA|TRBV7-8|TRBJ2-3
CASSPSVAGDLDTQYF
TGTGCCAGCAGCCCTAGCGTAGCGGGAGATCTAGATACGCAGTATTTT
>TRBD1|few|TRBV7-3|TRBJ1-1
CASSLTHGLGQGNTEAFF
TGTGCCAGCAGCTTAACGCACGGGTTGGGACAGGGTAACACTGAAGCTTTCTTT
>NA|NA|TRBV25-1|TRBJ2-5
CASSEPTGVETQYF
TGTGCCAGCAGTGAGCCGACAGGCGTAGAGACCCAGTACTTC
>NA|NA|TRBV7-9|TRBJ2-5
CASSRAGQNQETQYF
TGTGCCAGCAGCCGAGCCGGACAAAACCAAGAGACCCAGTACTTC